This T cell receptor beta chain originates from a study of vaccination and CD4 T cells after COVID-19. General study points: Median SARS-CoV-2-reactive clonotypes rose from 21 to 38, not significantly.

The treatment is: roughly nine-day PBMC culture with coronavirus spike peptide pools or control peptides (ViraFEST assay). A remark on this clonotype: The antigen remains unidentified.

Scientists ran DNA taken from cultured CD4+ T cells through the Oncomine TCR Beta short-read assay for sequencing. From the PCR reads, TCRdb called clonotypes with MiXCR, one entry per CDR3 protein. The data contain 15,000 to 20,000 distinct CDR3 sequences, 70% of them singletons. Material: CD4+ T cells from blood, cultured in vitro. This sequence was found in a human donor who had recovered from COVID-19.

CDR3 DNA sequence: TGTGCCATCAGTGAGAGCAGGGTTTTGGAGCAGTTCTTC. Translated: CAISESRVLEQFF. The J gene is TRBJ2-1, the V gene TRBV10-3; weak D call: TRBD1 (5 bases). This CDR3 is 13 amino acids long. The V end lost 2 bases, the J end lost 10 bases, and 12 bases lay between the germline ends. In germline, CDR1 is ENHRY, CDR2 SYGVKD.